This T cell receptor (beta chain) emerged from a study of OX40 agonist ivuxolimab in advanced cancers. In the study overall: Patients enrolled in dose escalation were diagnosed with hepatocellular carcinoma, melanoma, renal cell or head and neck cancer. The group had a mean age of about 60 years, ranged from roughly 23 to 79, and was 82.7% male.

Study conclusions and caveats: At 0.1 to 3.0 mg/kg and by week 6, clonal expansion occurred in CD4+ and CD8+ blood T cells.

Details on this clone: Antigen specificity is unknown.

V shed 5 bases and J 9 bases; nucleotides not matched to a gene: 8. There are 14 residues in the CDR3. Per the germline V gene, CDR1 is MNHEY and CDR2 is SMNVEV (reference sequence). Blood sampling was done at baseline, cycle 4 day 1, and cycle 7 day 1. Clones were sequenced by immunoSEQ multiplex PCR, and TCRdb holds only the in-frame ones, with some missing. Of around 110,000 clones in the sample, roughly 93% were seen once. This TCR was recovered from an adult with an advanced solid tumor such as melanoma, head and neck, liver or kidney cancer. This chain joins TRBV27 and TRBJ2-1, with 9 bases identical to TRBD1. The sample here was CD4+ or CD8+ T cells sorted from blood, taken in a trial of the OX40 agonist ivuxolimab. This chain's CDR3 is CASSPVQGAAEQFF. The DNA of the CDR3 is TGTGCCAGCAGTCCAGTACAGGGGGCGGCTGAGCAGTTCTTC.